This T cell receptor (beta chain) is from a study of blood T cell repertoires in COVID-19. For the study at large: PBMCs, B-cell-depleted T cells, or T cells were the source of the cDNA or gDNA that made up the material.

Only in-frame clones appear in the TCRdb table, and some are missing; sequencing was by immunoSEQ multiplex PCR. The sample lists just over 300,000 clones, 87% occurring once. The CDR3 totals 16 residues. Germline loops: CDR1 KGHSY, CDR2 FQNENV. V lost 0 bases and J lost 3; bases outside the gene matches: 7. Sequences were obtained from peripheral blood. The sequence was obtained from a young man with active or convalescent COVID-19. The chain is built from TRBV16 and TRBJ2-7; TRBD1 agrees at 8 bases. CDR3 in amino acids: CASSQSPGGLFYEQYF. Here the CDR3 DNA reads TGTGCCAGCAGCCAATCTCCAGGGGGCCTTTTCTACGAGCAGTACTTC.